This passage covers 20 T cell receptor beta chains from one sample sequenced in a study of blood T cell repertoires in COVID-19. The method was immunoSEQ multiplex PCR; TCRdb's version includes in-frame clones alone and lacks a portion of them. The sample has about 230,000 clones, less than 90% seen once. Sequencing was performed on peripheral blood. These receptors all come from a woman between 65 and 79 years old with active or convalescent COVID-19.

This clone has a single count. The gene calls are TRBV12-3 or TRBV12-4 and TRBJ1-1, with no clear D. Trimming left V 6 bases short and J 2 bases short, with 4 bases between. The CDR3 consists of 11 residues. CDR3 loop: CASSPNTEAFF. The CDR3 nucleotides are TGTGCCAGCAGCCCTAACACTGAAGCTTTCTTT.

The gene calls are TRBV6-5 and TRBJ2-7, with 10 bases fitting TRBD1. The germline gives CDR1 MNHEY, CDR2 SVGAGI. The CDR3 length is 15 residues. Germline trimming cut 5 bases from V and 6 bases from J; bases unmatched to any gene: 10. The CDR3 DNA follows: TGTGCCAGCAGTACCAGGACAGGGGGGTTGCTCGAGCAGTACTTC. It codes for CASSTRTGGLLEQYF.

V gene TRBV6-5 combines with J gene TRBJ2-7; 11 bases map to TRBD1. J lost 4 bases, V lost 1 base, and 6 bases had no gene match. Germline CDR1 is MNHEY and CDR2 is SVGAGI. The CDR3 is made up of 16 amino acids. CDR3 region: CASSYLGQGARYEQYF. CDR3 nucleotide sequence: TGTGCCAGCAGTTACTTAGGACAGGGGGCTAGATACGAGCAGTACTTC.

This clone was counted only a few times. The chain uses TRBV2 and TRBJ1-1; TRBD1 might be the D (5 bases). Germline V gene lookup returns CDR1 SNHLY and CDR2 FYNNEI. The ends were cut back, 10 bases at V and 1 base at J, with 19 bases in the middle. This CDR3 spans 15 amino acids. CDR3 loop: CATMDGGVQNTEAFF. In nucleotides, the CDR3 is TGTGCCACCATGGATGGGGGGGTTCAGAACACTGAAGCTTTCTTT.

The chain carries TRBV7-2 and TRBJ1-1; D possibly corresponds to TRBD1 (6 bases). Germline assignment: CDR1 SGHTA and CDR2 FQGNSA. V was cut by 3 bases and J by 4 bases, with 9 bases left in between. There are 13 residues in the CDR3. CDR3 nucleotide sequence: TGTGCCAGCAGCTTCGGACAGCTCACTGAAGCTTTCTTT. This sequence encodes CASSFGQLTEAFF.

The rearrangement links TRBV7-2 to TRBJ1-2; D is perhaps TRBD1 (5 bases). The ends were cut back, 2 bases at V and 2 bases at J, with 9 bases in the middle. Germline V lookup: CDR1 SGHTA, CDR2 FQGNSA. CDR3 length: 14 residues. The CDR3 sequence is CASSLSPGNYGYTF. CDR3 nucleotide sequence: TGTGCCAGCAGCTTATCCCCAGGGAACTATGGCTACACCTTC.

The chain couples TRBV25-1 to TRBJ2-1; D unresolved. This CDR3 region has 11 residues. Germline V gene data show CDR1 as MGHDK and CDR2 as SYGVNS. Between the trimmed V and J ends, which lost 6 bases and 9 bases, there was a span of 9 bases. The CDR3 protein is CASRFLGEQFF. Here the CDR3 DNA reads TGTGCCAGCAGATTTCTAGGTGAGCAGTTCTTC.

The chain joins TRBV19 to TRBJ2-1; 11 nucleotides match TRBD2. This CDR3 is 16 amino acids long. V shed 9 bases, J shed 8 bases, and the junction held 15 bases outside the gene matches. CDR1 is LNHDA, CDR2 SQIVND, per germline (reference sequence). CDR3 nucleotide sequence: TGTGCCAGCCGAGAGGATAGCGGGAGGGCCTGGGATGAGCAGTTCTTC. This sequence encodes CASREDSGRAWDEQFF.

The V call is TRBV3-1 (or the pseudogene TRBV3-2), the J call TRBJ2-1; TRBD2 matches 14 bases. CDR1 LGHDT and CDR2 YNNKEL come from the germline V gene (reference sequence). With V trimmed by 3 bases and J by 10 bases, 5 bases remained unmatched. The CDR3 spans 15 residues. DNA of the CDR3: TGTGCCAGCAGCCAGGGACTAGCGGGGGCGCGGGAGCAGTTCTTC. It translates to CASSQGLAGAREQFF.

This clone was detected a few times. The genes are TRBV19 and TRBJ1-2; no definite D call. The CDR3 extends over 14 amino acids. Germline CDR1 and CDR2: LNHDA and SQIVND (reference sequence). Trimming left V 0 bases short and J 4 bases short, with 9 bases between. CDR3 protein: CASSIDRSIYGYTF. The CDR3, as DNA: TGTGCCAGTAGTATAGACAGATCCATCTATGGCTACACCTTC.

This chain connects TRBV2 to TRBJ2-3, with TRBD1 identical over 9 bases. With 0 bases clipped from V and 4 bases from J, the junction kept 14 bases outside the gene matches. Germline V gene data show CDR1 as SNHLY and CDR2 as FYNNEI. CDR3 size: 19 residues. CDR3 sequence reads: CASSEAPGRGTGKSDTQYF. CDR3 nucleotides: TGTGCCAGCAGTGAAGCCCCTGGCCGCGGGACAGGGAAGTCAGATACGCAGTATTTT.

This clone showed up just a few times. The chain uses TRBV6-2 or TRBV6-3 and TRBJ2-5; D unclear. V shed 5 bases and J shed 0 bases, with 13 bases lying between them. This CDR3 is 15 amino acids long. Germline V gene lookup returns CDR1 MNHEY and CDR2 SVGEGT. CDR3 protein: CASSPNFIYQETQYF. CDR3 coding DNA: TGTGCCAGCAGTCCCAACTTCATATACCAAGAGACCCAGTACTTC.

The gene calls are TRBV7-8 and TRBJ1-5; D is perhaps TRBD1 (6 bases). The V end lost 1 base, the J end lost 3 bases, and 13 bases lay between the germline ends. The CDR3 loop spans 16 amino acids. Germline V gene sequence: CDR1 SGHVS, CDR2 FQNEAQ. CDR3 coding DNA: TGTGCCAGCAGCTTAGTACAGGGTCTGTTCAATCAGCCCCAGCATTTT. Translated, it gives CASSLVQGLFNQPQHF.

The chain is built from TRBV7-2 and TRBJ2-3, with no clear D. Germline CDR1 reads SGHTA; CDR2 reads FQGNSA. The CDR3 sequence is 13 residues long. V was shortened by 5 bases and J by 1 base, with 7 bases between the two germline ends. The CDR3 spells CASSGPGTDTQYF. As DNA, the CDR3 is TGTGCCAGCAGCGGCCCAGGCACAGATACGCAGTATTTT.

The chain recombines TRBV3-1 (or the pseudogene TRBV3-2) with TRBJ2-1; TRBD1 matches 9 bases. The CDR3 is 17 amino acids. Trimming cost V 3 bases and J 7 bases; bases outside gene matches: 13. The germline CDR1 and CDR2 sequences are LGHDT and YNNKEL (reference sequence). The CDR3 sequence: CASSHLLKDRGVNEQFF. CDR3 nucleotides: TGTGCCAGCAGCCACCTCCTTAAGGACAGGGGTGTGAATGAGCAGTTCTTC.

The chain links TRBV5-5 to TRBJ1-1; maybe TRBD1 (5 bases). The V and J ends lost 0 bases and 8 bases respectively, with 11 bases between them. This CDR3 spans 13 amino acids. CDR1 and CDR2 from the germline V gene are SGHKS and YYEKEE (reference sequence). The CDR3 DNA follows: TGTGCCAGCAGCTTGGTCCGGACAAACGAAGCTTTCTTT. Encoded protein: CASSLVRTNEAFF.

This clone turned up a few times. The chain uses TRBV2 and TRBJ1-1; D possibly corresponds to TRBD1 (5 bases). The CDR3 is 13 amino acids. The germline V gene has CDR1 SNHLY and CDR2 FYNNEI. Deletions cut 11 bases from V and 0 bases from J, with 13 bases between. The CDR3 bases are TGTGCCGACAGTCAAATAATGAACACTGAAGCTTTCTTT. Amino acid sequence: CADSQIMNTEAFF.

V gene TRBV5-1 combines with J gene TRBJ1-3; 10 nucleotides line up with TRBD1. Germline CDR1 reads SGHRS; CDR2 reads YFSETQ. V was clipped by 5 bases and J by 2 bases; unmatched bases: 7. This CDR3 comprises 16 residues. The CDR3 region has the DNA TGCGCCAGCAGTTTTCGTGGGACAGGGGCTGGAAACACCATATATTTT. Amino acids: CASSFRGTGAGNTIYF.

CDR3 amino acids: CASSYFPGEQYF. CDR3 nucleotides: TGTGCCAGCAGTTACTTCCCGGGAGAGCAGTACTTC. This rearrangement joins TRBV6-5 to TRBJ2-7, with a possible D match to TRBD2 (5 bases). CDR1 is MNHEY, CDR2 SVGAGI, per germline. This CDR3 spans 12 amino acids. V was clipped by 1 base and J by 7 bases, with 8 bases between them.

This chain links TRBV19 with TRBJ2-7; D is perhaps TRBD1 (5 bases). This CDR3 spans 17 amino acids. Trimming pared 1 base from V and 3 bases from J, leaving 19 bases between. Germline V gene sequence: CDR1 LNHDA, CDR2 SQIVND (reference sequence). CDR3 coding DNA: TGTGCCAGTAGTATAGGAGCTTCAGGGTCGGCTCTCTACGAGCAGTACTTC. It codes for CASSIGASGSALYEQYF.